This T cell receptor beta chain was found in a study of tissue T cells after allogeneic stem cell transplantation. Overall study context: Several unmodified and three CD34-selected T-cell-depleted grafts went to graft-versus-host disease patients.

Sequencing of TCRbeta CDR3 at survey depth gave sequences and template counts. Repertoires were generated with immunoSEQ multiplex PCR, while TCRdb's copy carries only in-frame clones and drops some. The data show some 1,300 clones, around 66% seen once. The germline gives CDR1 LNHNV, CDR2 YYDKDF (reference sequence). The V gene lost 1 base and the J gene lost 3 bases, with 12 bases spanning the gap. The CDR3 runs to 15 residues. Sequences were derived from bone marrow, sampled at autopsy. The source of this sequence is a male patient aged 60 or over with steroid-refractory graft-versus-host disease after an allogeneic stem cell transplant. A subset of T cells may come from the graft donor. This chain links TRBV15 with TRBJ1-2; tentatively, D is TRBD1 (6 bases). Here the CDR3 DNA reads TGTGCCACCAGCAGAGGGATTACAGGGTACTATGGCTACACCTTC. This sequence encodes CATSRGITGYYGYTF.